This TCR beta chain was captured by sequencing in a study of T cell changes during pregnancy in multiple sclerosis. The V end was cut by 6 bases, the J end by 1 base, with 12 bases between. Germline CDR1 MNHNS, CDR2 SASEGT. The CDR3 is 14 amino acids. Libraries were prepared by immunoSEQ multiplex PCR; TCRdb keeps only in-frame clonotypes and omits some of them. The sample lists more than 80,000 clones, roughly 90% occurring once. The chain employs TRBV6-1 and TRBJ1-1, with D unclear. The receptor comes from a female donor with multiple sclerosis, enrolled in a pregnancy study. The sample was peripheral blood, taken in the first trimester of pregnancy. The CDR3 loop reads CASRTPVRNTEAFF. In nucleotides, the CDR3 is TGTGCCAGCAGAACACCCGTCAGGAACACTGAAGCTTTCTTT.